This entry is about one T cell receptor (beta chain). The sample comes from a study of shared clonotypes between healthy human individuals. Whole-study context: Aged 18 to 49, the donors were two women and a few men.

It was across several immunoSEQ plates that each subset's genomic DNA was evenly split. Authors' analysis steps: Junction-only sequences without quality scores came from ImmunoSEQ, so filtering differed. TCRdb keeps only in-frame clones here, not all; method: immunoSEQ multiplex PCR. That table gives V, J and clone size, and the DNA gave D and trimming. The repertoire holds around 1.5 million clones, with approximately 98% as singletons. The CDR3 length is 16 residues. Germline CDR1 is SGHTA and CDR2 is FQGNSA. The J segment lost 6 bases and the V segment lost 5 bases, leaving 16 bases of the junction unmatched.

The TCR was taken from a man aged 30 to 45 in good health. The rearrangement links TRBV7-2 to TRBJ2-7; 7 bases are shared with TRBD2. The sample comprised naive CD4+ T cells sorted from blood. As for subset: CD45RA+ positively selected. The CDR3 spells CASSTPQAGRSGEQYF. CDR3 nucleotides: TGTGCCAGCAGCACCCCGCAAGCGGGGAGGAGTGGCGAGCAGTACTTC.